These 20 T cell receptor beta chains share one sample of origin, sequenced in a study of blood T cell repertoires in COVID-19. Produced via immunoSEQ multiplex PCR; TCRdb's table is partial and in-frame only. The top ten hold less than 8% of the sample, which has tens of thousands of clones, approximately 83% seen once. Sequencing was performed on peripheral blood. The receptor source for this set is a man aged 30-40 years with COVID-19, enrolled during active disease.

This clone was counted a single time. The J gene is TRBJ1-1, the V gene TRBV29-1; D is unclear. Germline V gene lookup returns CDR1 SQVTM and CDR2 ANQGSEA. V dropped 4 bases and J dropped 8 bases, with 11 bases sitting between them. The CDR3 loop spans 11 amino acids. In DNA form, the CDR3 reads TGCAGCGTTGCCCAAGGGAGAGAAGCTTTCTTT. Its protein is CSVAQGREAFF.

CDR3 coding DNA: TGTGCCAGCAGCCCAGGGTTAGGGGCCAACGTCCTGACTTTC. Amino acid sequence: CASSPGLGANVLTF. The chain recombines TRBV7-6 with TRBJ2-6; D might be TRBD1 (5 bases). Trimming shortened V by 5 bases and J by 4 bases, and 9 bases separated the two germline ends. The CDR3 has 14 residues. The germline gives CDR1 SGHVS, CDR2 FNYEAQ.

The genes are TRBV20-1 and TRBJ2-7; 11 positions agree with TRBD2. V was pared by 3 bases and J by 7 bases, with 14 bases of the junction left unmatched. Germline CDR1 DFQATT, CDR2 SNEGSKA (reference sequence). The CDR3 spans 16 residues. CDR3 in amino acids: CSASNSLAGERREQYF. DNA of the CDR3: TGCAGTGCTAGTAATTCACTAGCGGGAGAGAGGAGGGAGCAGTACTTC.

In nucleotides, the CDR3 is TGTGCCAGCAGCTTGTTTTTAACAGGGCCCTATGGCTACACCTTC. Translated: CASSLFLTGPYGYTF. V gene TRBV5-8 combines with J gene TRBJ1-2, with D perhaps matching TRBD1 (6 bases). Germline V gene lookup returns CDR1 SGHTS and CDR2 YDEGEE. The CDR3 runs 15 residues. Between the trimmed V and J ends, which lost 1 base and 4 bases, there was a span of 14 bases. The variable domain in full, completed from reference TRBV5-8 and TRBJ1-2, reads EAGVTQSPTHLIKTRGQQATLRCSPISGHTSVYWYQQALGLGLQFLLWYDEGEERNRGNFPPRFSGRQFPNYSSELNVNALELEDSALYLCASSLFLTGPYGYTFGSGTRLTVV.

In nucleotides, the CDR3 is TGCGCCCTGGAGCGAGCGGATCAGCCCCAGCATTTT. Protein: CALERADQPQHF. The rearrangement uses TRBV10-1 and TRBJ1-5; D is ambiguous. Germline CDR1 is WNHNN and CDR2 is SYGVQD (reference sequence). The CDR3 runs 12 residues. The V and J ends lost 11 bases and 5 bases respectively, with 13 bases between them.

The rearrangement joins TRBV7-2 to TRBJ2-3; 9 bases line up with TRBD2. CDR1 and CDR2 from the germline V gene are SGHTA and FQGNSA. CDR3 length: 15 residues. The ends lost 3 bases at V and 2 bases at J; junction bases unmatched: 3. CDR3 in DNA: TGTGCCAGCAGCTTGGTAGCGGGGGCCACAGATACGCAGTATTTT. Protein product: CASSLVAGATDTQYF.

V and J are TRBV24-1 and TRBJ1-1; 12 bases agree with TRBD1. V shed 7 bases and J 1 base; nucleotides not matched to a gene: 9. CDR3 size: 17 residues. The V gene's germline CDR1 is KGHDR and CDR2 SFDVKD. The CDR3 DNA is TGTGCCACCAGAGCTCCGGGACAGGGGGCGCCGAACACTGAAGCTTTCTTT. It is translated as CATRAPGQGAPNTEAFF.

J is TRBJ2-3 and V is TRBV15; 7 nucleotides align to TRBD1. The CDR3 is 16 amino acids. Germline assignment: CDR1 LNHNV and CDR2 YYDKDF (reference sequence). The V gene end was trimmed by 3 bases and the J gene end by 6 bases; junction bases not matched to a gene: 12. This chain's CDR3 is CATSRAEGGVGDTQYF. In DNA, the CDR3 is TGTGCCACCAGCAGGGCAGAAGGGGGCGTCGGGGATACGCAGTATTTT.

The chain has TRBV19 and TRBJ2-2; TRBD1 agrees at 12 bases. CDR3 length: 19 amino acids. The V and J ends lost 5 bases and 0 bases, in that order; junction bases with no gene match: 10. The germline gives CDR1 LNHDA, CDR2 SQIVND (reference sequence). The CDR3 nucleotides are TGTGCCAGTAGTTCCCCGGGACAGGGGGCTTCGCCGAACACCGGGGAGCTGTTTTTT. Encoded protein: CASSSPGQGASPNTGELFF. Looking up the rest from reference TRBV19 and TRBJ2-2 gives the full variable domain: DGGITQSPKYLFRKEGQNVTLSCEQNLNHDAMYWYRQDPGQGLRLIYYSQIVNDFQKGDIAEGYSVSREKKESFPLTVTSAQKNPTAFYLCASSSPGQGASPNTGELFFGEGSRLTVL.

V gene TRBV19 combines with J gene TRBJ1-1; TRBD1 is a possible D gene (5 bases). CDR1 and CDR2 from the germline V gene are LNHDA and SQIVND (reference sequence). The CDR3 extends over 12 amino acids. The V and J ends lost 5 bases and 6 bases respectively, with 10 bases between them. CDR3 residues: CASSQGTAEAFF. The CDR3, as DNA: TGTGCCAGTAGTCAGGGTACGGCTGAAGCTTTCTTT.

As for this clone: Different DNA sequences within this sample yield the same CDR3. The chain employs TRBV7-2 and TRBJ2-5, with a possible D match to TRBD1 (6 bases). The V end lost 0 bases, the J end lost 3 bases, and 11 bases lay between the germline ends. The length of the CDR3 is 15 residues. From germline, CDR1 is SGHTA and CDR2 FQGNSA. The CDR3 loop is CASSLAGTSKETQYF. The CDR3 DNA sequence: TGTGCCAGCAGCTTAGCCGGGACATCGAAAGAGACCCAGTACTTC.

The gene calls are TRBV29-1 and TRBJ1-2; D is unresolved. The germline V gene encodes CDR1 SQVTM and CDR2 ANQGSEA. V lost 3 bases and J lost 6, with 17 bases in between. CDR3 length equals 14 residues. The CDR3: CSVEEFRGSDGYTF. For the CDR3, the DNA is TGCAGCGTTGAGGAATTTCGGGGAAGTGATGGCTACACCTTC.

V usage is TRBV29-1 and J usage is TRBJ1-2, with 9 positions matching TRBD1. Germline CDR1 and CDR2: SQVTM and ANQGSEA. The V segment lost 4 bases and the J segment 5 bases; nucleotides outside the gene matches: 8. The CDR3 loop spans 14 amino acids. DNA of the CDR3: TGCAGCGTTGGGGGACAGGGTGGAGAGTATGGCTACACCTTC. This sequence encodes CSVGGQGGEYGYTF.

The chain links TRBV2 to TRBJ1-6; 7 nucleotides line up with TRBD1. The V segment lost 5 bases and the J segment 7 bases; nucleotides outside the gene matches: 8. This CDR3 spans 15 amino acids. Germline CDR1 reads SNHLY; CDR2 reads FYNNEI. The CDR3, as DNA: TGTGCCAGCAGTCCGGCCGGGACAGAGAATTCACCCCTCCACTTT. It translates to CASSPAGTENSPLHF.

This rearrangement joins TRBV10-3 to TRBJ1-5; D remains ambiguous. CDR1 is ENHRY, CDR2 SYGVKD, per germline. V gave up 4 bases and J gave up 9 bases, with 7 bases separating them. The CDR3 is 11 amino acids. This CDR3 reads CAISGEGPQHF. The CDR3 nucleotides read TGTGCCATCAGTGGGGAGGGGCCCCAGCATTTT.

This clone appeared a single time. The J gene is TRBJ1-3, the V gene TRBV2, with 7 bases that match TRBD1. The CDR3 consists of 13 residues. Trimming took 7 bases from V and 3 from J; bases not matched to a gene: 3. Germline V CDR1 and CDR2: SNHLY, FYNNEI. The CDR3 nucleotides are TGTGCCAGCAACAGGGGAGGTGGAAACACCATATATTTT. Its translation is CASNRGGGNTIYF.

This clone turned up a few times. The V gene is TRBV4-1, the J gene TRBJ1-1, with a weak D call TRBD1 (6 bases). The ends were cut back, 3 bases at V and 4 bases at J, with 12 bases in the middle. Germline V lookup: CDR1 MGHRA, CDR2 YSYEKL. This CDR3 is built from 14 residues. The CDR3 spells CASSHPARGTEAFF. The DNA for the CDR3 is TGCGCCAGCAGCCATCCAGCCAGGGGCACTGAAGCTTTCTTT.

The rearrangement joins TRBV5-6 to TRBJ1-1; D unclear. V lost 2 bases to trimming and J lost 1 base, with 12 bases between them. CDR1 and CDR2 (germline): SGHDT, YYEEEE. This CDR3 region has 15 residues. In nucleotides, the CDR3 is TGTGCCAGCAGCTTTTTGGAGGCAGGGAACACTGAAGCTTTCTTT. Translation: CASSFLEAGNTEAFF.

This chain connects TRBV11-3 to TRBJ2-3; 8 bases match TRBD2. The CDR3 contains 15 residues. From germline, CDR1 is SGHNT and CDR2 YENEEA. The J segment lost 4 bases and the V segment lost 0 bases, leaving 3 bases of the junction unmatched. This CDR3 is CASSLEGLVSDTQYF. CDR3 nucleotides: TGTGCCAGCAGCTTAGAGGGACTAGTTTCAGATACGCAGTATTTT.

This clone was counted once. The chain combines TRBV6-4 with TRBJ1-2; 10 bases align to TRBD1. CDR3 size: 14 residues. With V trimmed by 3 bases and J by 2 bases, 0 bases remained unmatched. Germline V gives CDR1 MRHNA, CDR2 SNTAGT. The CDR3 protein is CASSEDRGNYGYTF. The CDR3 nucleotides are TGTGCCAGCAGTGAGGACAGGGGGAACTATGGCTACACCTTC.